These T cell receptor beta chains were read from a single sample in a study of T cell responses to AZD1222 COVID-19 vaccine. Repertoires were generated with immunoSEQ multiplex PCR, while TCRdb's copy carries only in-frame clones and drops some. The table shows about 140,000 clones, with about nine tenths occurring only once. This specimen was peripheral blood, taken on day 0 of AZD1222 vaccination. These receptors were collected from an adult in good health. CDR3s include the opening cysteine and the closing phenylalanine or tryptophan. D genes are given only for firm matches. The size entry is marked missing in some rows and otherwise reads once, few, many or a size class.

d_call: TRBD2; v_call: TRBV4-1; clone_size: .; j_call: TRBJ2-5; cdr3_length: 16; cdr3_aa: CASSLESGRARETQYF
d_call: .; v_call: TRBV7-2; clone_size: .; j_call: TRBJ1-2; cdr3_length: 15; cdr3_aa: CASSLTGIPRDGYTF
d_call: .; v_call: TRBV6-1; clone_size: .; j_call: TRBJ2-7; cdr3_length: 16; cdr3_aa: CASSEMMWRAPYEQYF
d_call: TRBD2; v_call: TRBV3-1/TRBV3-2; clone_size: .; j_call: TRBJ2-1; cdr3_length: 15; cdr3_aa: CASSQASGGLNEQFF
d_call: .; v_call: TRBV19; clone_size: .; j_call: TRBJ1-5; cdr3_length: 14; cdr3_aa: CASQYRELSEPQHF
d_call: TRBD1; v_call: TRBV7-9; clone_size: .; j_call: TRBJ2-7; cdr3_length: 14; cdr3_aa: CASSWDRSSYEQYF
d_call: .; v_call: TRBV11-2; clone_size: .; j_call: TRBJ1-1; cdr3_length: 12; cdr3_aa: CASSFRDTEAFF
d_call: .; v_call: TRBV2; clone_size: .; j_call: TRBJ1-4; cdr3_length: 16; cdr3_aa: CASRPGQSGPNEKLFF
d_call: TRBD1; v_call: TRBV3-1/TRBV3-2; clone_size: .; j_call: TRBJ2-2; cdr3_length: 17; cdr3_aa: CASSQIEGTGGTGELFF
d_call: .; v_call: TRBV4-1; clone_size: .; j_call: TRBJ1-3; cdr3_length: 17; cdr3_aa: CASSQVIPSSSGNTIYF
d_call: .; v_call: TRBV20-1; clone_size: .; j_call: TRBJ1-5; cdr3_length: 13; cdr3_aa: CSASRRGNQPQHF
d_call: .; v_call: TRBV18; clone_size: .; j_call: TRBJ2-1; cdr3_length: 14; cdr3_aa: CASSPGASYNEQFF
d_call: TRBD1; v_call: TRBV2; clone_size: .; j_call: TRBJ1-6; cdr3_length: 16; cdr3_aa: CASSRQGDLLGSPLHF
d_call: .; v_call: TRBV2; clone_size: .; j_call: TRBJ1-2; cdr3_length: 12; cdr3_aa: CASSGGQNGYTF
d_call: .; v_call: TRBV11-2; clone_size: .; j_call: TRBJ1-3; cdr3_length: 14; cdr3_aa: CASSSTVAGNTIYF
d_call: .; v_call: TRBV6-5; clone_size: .; j_call: TRBJ2-1; cdr3_length: 14; cdr3_aa: CASRFRGYRNEQFF
d_call: .; v_call: TRBV5-1; clone_size: .; j_call: TRBJ1-3; cdr3_length: 13; cdr3_aa: CASRTGAENTIYF
d_call: .; v_call: TRBV2; clone_size: .; j_call: TRBJ1-4; cdr3_length: 14; cdr3_aa: CASSGIWVNEKLFF
d_call: .; v_call: TRBV3-1/TRBV3-2; clone_size: .; j_call: TRBJ1-5; cdr3_length: 14; cdr3_aa: CASSQGRNNQPQHF
d_call: TRBD2; v_call: TRBV28; clone_size: few; j_call: TRBJ2-7; cdr3_length: 17; cdr3_aa: CASSPPGTSGRMTTQYF
d_call: .; v_call: TRBV7-9; clone_size: .; j_call: TRBJ1-2; cdr3_length: 14; cdr3_aa: CASSTETPSRGYTF
d_call: .; v_call: TRBV13; clone_size: .; j_call: TRBJ2-4; cdr3_length: 18; cdr3_aa: CASSSRDNLRGPKNIQYF
d_call: .; v_call: TRBV27; clone_size: .; j_call: TRBJ2-1; cdr3_length: 18; cdr3_aa: CASSSLPLSFSSYNEQFF
d_call: .; v_call: TRBV7-9; clone_size: .; j_call: TRBJ1-2; cdr3_length: 14; cdr3_aa: CASSLAPQRSGYTF
d_call: TRBD1; v_call: TRBV5-5; clone_size: .; j_call: TRBJ2-7; cdr3_length: 14; cdr3_aa: CASSLGQGIYEQYF
d_call: .; v_call: TRBV10-2; clone_size: .; j_call: TRBJ1-5; cdr3_length: 15; cdr3_aa: CASTKEIISNQPQHF